The next 7 T cell receptor beta chains were all read from a single sample in a study of CD8+CD57+ T cells in acquired aplastic anemia. CDR3 and TCR beta VDJ profiling relied on genomic DNA as the template. One entry per CDR3 protein results from TCRdb running MiXCR on the reads. Here the sample spans hundreds of thousands of distinct CDR3 sequences, 45% to 65% being singletons. Patients selected for sequencing had displayed CD8+CD57+ cell expansion by flow cytometry. The sample taken for sequencing was sorted CD4+, CD8+, or CD8+CD57+ T cells (not recorded which) from PBMCs. These TCRs come from a human donor with aplastic anemia.

The genes are TRBV19 and TRBJ1-1; D not resolved. V lost 6 bases and J 2 bases, leaving 10 bases between the germline ends. The germline gives CDR1 LNHDA, CDR2 SQIVND (reference sequence). The CDR3 contains 13 residues. CDR3 in amino acids: CASSYFHNTEAFF. As DNA, the CDR3 is TGTGCCAGTAGCTACTTCCATAACACTGAAGCTTTCTTT.

Only a few counts were recorded for this clonotype. This chain connects TRBV29-1 to TRBJ2-3, with D possibly matching TRBD2 (5 bases). Germline V gene data show CDR1 as SQVTM and CDR2 as ANQGSEA. The length of the CDR3 is 12 residues. V was trimmed by 3 bases and J by 3 bases, leaving 7 bases between them. CDR3 nucleotides: TGCAGCGTTGATCCGGGGACAGATACGCAGTATTTT. Amino acid sequence: CSVDPGTDTQYF.

This chain links TRBV20-1 with TRBJ2-5; tentatively, D is TRBD2 (7 bases). The CDR3 runs 13 residues. Per germline, CDR1 DFQATT and CDR2 SNEGSKA (reference sequence). The V end lost 3 bases, the J end lost 5 bases, and 13 bases lay between the germline ends. The CDR3: CSAREAGAETQYF. CDR3 bases: TGCAGTGCTAGGGAGGCGGGGGCTGAGACCCAGTACTTC.

Only a few counts were recorded for this clonotype. The rearrangement joins TRBV10-3 to TRBJ1-5, with 7 nucleotides matching TRBD1. V lost 2 bases, J lost 4 bases, and 2 bases stayed unmatched. Germline V lookup: CDR1 ENHRY, CDR2 SYGVKD. There are 14 residues in the CDR3. The DNA for the CDR3 is TGTGCCATCAGTGAGGGGACAGAGAATCAGCCCCAGCATTTT. It specifies CAISEGTENQPQHF.

This rearrangement joins TRBV7-9 to TRBJ2-3; 10 nucleotides align to TRBD2. The V gene end was trimmed by 2 bases and the J gene end by 7 bases; junction bases not matched to a gene: 6. Germline assignment: CDR1 SEHNR and CDR2 FQNEAQ (reference sequence). This CDR3 has 15 amino acids. The CDR3 DNA sequence: TGTGCCAGCAGCTTAAGTCTAGCGGGAGCCAATACGCAGTATTTT. This sequence encodes CASSLSLAGANTQYF.

This clonotype was seen many times. The rearrangement links TRBV5-1 to TRBJ1-2; no reliable D call. There are 16 residues in the CDR3. Trimming shortened V by 3 bases and J by 2 bases, and 17 bases separated the two germline ends. Germline V gene lookup returns CDR1 SGHRS and CDR2 YFSETQ. The CDR3 nucleotides read TGCGCCAGCAGCTCGAACCCCACCGTCGGGAACTATGGCTACACCTTC. Amino acid sequence: CASSSNPTVGNYGYTF. The full variable domain, its missing parts supplied by reference TRBV5-1 and TRBJ1-2, is KAGVTQTPRYLIKTRGQQVTLSCSPISGHRSVSWYQQTPGQGLQFLFEYFSETQRNKGNFPGRFSGRQFSNSRSEMNVSTLELGDSALYLCASSSNPTVGNYGYTFGSGTRLTVV.

The chain combines TRBV2 with TRBJ1-6, with TRBD1 as a possible D gene (6 bases). V lost 7 bases and J 7 bases, leaving 17 bases between the germline ends. Germline CDR1 reads SNHLY; CDR2 reads FYNNEI. The CDR3 totals 15 residues. The CDR3 coding sequence is TGTGCCAGCACGAACAGGGAAGAGAGGAATTCACCCCTCCACTTT. This sequence encodes CASTNREERNSPLHF.